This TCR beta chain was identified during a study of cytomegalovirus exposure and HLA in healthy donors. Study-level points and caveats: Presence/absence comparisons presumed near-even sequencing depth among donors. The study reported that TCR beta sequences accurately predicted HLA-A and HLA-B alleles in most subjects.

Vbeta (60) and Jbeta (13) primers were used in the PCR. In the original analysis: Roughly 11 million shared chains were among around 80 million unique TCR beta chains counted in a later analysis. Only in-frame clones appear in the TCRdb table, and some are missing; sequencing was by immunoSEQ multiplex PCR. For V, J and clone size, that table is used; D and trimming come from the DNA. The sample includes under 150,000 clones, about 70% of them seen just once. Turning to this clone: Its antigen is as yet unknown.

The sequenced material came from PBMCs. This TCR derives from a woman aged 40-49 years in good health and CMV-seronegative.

The CDR3 DNA follows: TGTGCCAGCAGCGGAGCGGGAACCTACAATGAGCAGTTCTTC. Translating gives CASSGAGTYNEQFF. The rearrangement uses TRBV9 and TRBJ2-1; 7 positions agree with TRBD2. Trimming took 3 bases from V and 2 from J; bases not matched to a gene: 2. Per the germline V gene, CDR1 is SGDLS and CDR2 is YYNGEE. The CDR3 covers 14 residues.